Following are 10 T cell receptor beta chains from one sample sequenced in a study of T cell repertoires in cytomegalovirus infection. TCRdb redid the calling of the reads with MiXCR, one entry per CDR3 protein. The sample lists 740,000 or so distinct CDR3 sequences, 35% to 45% occurring once. The sequenced sample consisted of PBMCs. The receptor source for this set is a human donor in good health (CMV status not recorded). Some clones in this sample may be carry-over from other donors' samples.

The chain has TRBV28 and TRBJ2-2; no definite D call. CDR1 is MDHEN, CDR2 SYDVKM, per germline. The length of the CDR3 is 14 residues. The ends were cut back, 2 bases at V and 8 bases at J, with 12 bases in the middle. The CDR3 nucleotides are TGTGCCAGCAGTTTAGAACTCAAAGGGGGGGAGCTGTTTTTT. This sequence encodes CASSLELKGGELFF.

This chain connects TRBV25-1 to TRBJ1-4; TRBD1 matches 7 bases. Germline CDR1 is MGHDK and CDR2 is SYGVNS. This CDR3 has 14 residues. Losses at the gene ends were 7 bases for V and 4 bases for J; bases not matched to a gene: 6. In DNA form, the CDR3 reads TGTGCCAGCAAAGGGGCAGGGGGTAATGAAAAACTGTTTTTT. This encodes CASKGAGGNEKLFF.

A word on this clonotype: This may come from a read error, since a much larger clone is one base off. No conserved phenylalanine or tryptophan is present at the end of the CDR3, so a read error is the likely explanation. J is TRBJ2-6 and V is TRBV7-8; D unclear. The CDR3 contains 14 residues. The V gene lost 7 bases and the J gene lost 0 bases, with 7 bases spanning the gap. From germline, CDR1 is SGHVS and CDR2 FQNEAQ. The CDR3 spells CASTNSSGANVLTC. As DNA, the CDR3 is TGTGCCAGCACCAATAGCTCTGGGGCCAACGTCCTGACTTGC.

The V call is TRBV5-6, the J call TRBJ2-7, with 9 bases aligning to TRBD1. This CDR3 spans 21 amino acids. In germline, CDR1 is SGHDT, CDR2 YYEEEE. The junction had 26 bases not matched to a gene; V was cut back by 4 bases and J by 3 bases. CDR3 bases: TGTGCCAGCAGCGGAACAAACCACAGGGGGCCGGGGGGCTTGAGGGTCTACGAGCAGTACTTC. Protein: CASSGTNHRGPGGLRVYEQYF.

V usage is TRBV27 and J usage is TRBJ2-1, with D tentatively TRBD2 (6 bases). This CDR3 has 13 amino acids. Per the germline V gene, CDR1 is MNHEY and CDR2 is SMNVEV (reference sequence). V shed 5 bases and J shed 4 bases, with 9 bases lying between them. In DNA form, the CDR3 reads TGTGCCAGCAGTCCGGCGGGGTACAATGAGCAGTTCTTC. Translating gives CASSPAGYNEQFF.

Here the CDR3 reads CASSAQGMGNEQFF. The CDR3 coding sequence is TGTGCCAGCAGCGCACAGGGAATGGGGAATGAGCAGTTCTTC. The V gene is TRBV9, the J gene TRBJ2-1; D is perhaps TRBD1 (6 bases). CDR1 and CDR2 (germline): SGDLS, YYNGEE. The CDR3 spans 14 residues. Trimming stripped 3 bases from V and 7 bases from J, with 14 bases between.

This sequence joins TRBV5-1 and TRBJ1-1, with 11 bases matching TRBD1. Germline CDR1 SGHRS, CDR2 YFSETQ. V was clipped by 4 bases and J by 5 bases; unmatched bases: 4. This CDR3 has 14 amino acids. The CDR3 sequence is CASSGGTGGTEAFF. The CDR3 DNA is TGCGCCAGCAGCGGAGGGACAGGGGGGACTGAAGCTTTCTTT.

The chain uses TRBV10-3 and TRBJ1-1; no reliable D call. V gave up 3 bases and J gave up 6 bases, with 11 bases separating them. Germline V gives CDR1 ENHRY, CDR2 SYGVKD. CDR3 length: 13 amino acids. The CDR3 protein is CAISDRDTAEAFF. The CDR3 DNA follows: TGTGCCATCAGTGACCGCGATACCGCTGAAGCTTTCTTT.

The chain has TRBV28 and TRBJ1-2; tentative D call: TRBD1 (6 bases). Germline lookup yields CDR1 MDHEN and CDR2 SYDVKM. The germline V and J ends were trimmed by 6 bases and 6 bases, with 14 bases remaining between them. The CDR3 totals 13 residues. This CDR3 reads CASSLFRGDGYTF. The CDR3 region has the DNA TGTGCCAGCAGCCTTTTCAGGGGTGATGGCTACACCTTC.

The rearrangement uses TRBV12-3 or TRBV12-4 and TRBJ1-2; possible D gene TRBD1, 6 bases. The ends were cut back, 6 bases at V and 10 bases at J, with 15 bases in the middle. This CDR3 has 12 residues. CDR3 coding DNA: TGTGCCAGCAGCTCCGCGTACAGGGACTACACCTTC. Translation gives CASSSAYRDYTF.